This T cell receptor (beta chain) was sequenced for a study of human T cells and chemical hapten exposure (dated by TCRdb to about 2021). Study-wide context: For sensitization, 2% DPC in acetone was applied to an approximately 2 cm by approximately 2 cm area of upper inner arm skin. Throughout the study period of roughly five months, patients also received therapeutic DPC doses to the scalp every week. Patch testing was performed on the upper back with Finn chambers containing 0.01% DPC, and the patch tests were scored after 6 days according to International Contact Dermatitis Research Group standards. The mostly female patient cohort included alopecia areata with under or over 50% scalp involvement, alopecia totalis and alopecia universalis. The libraries were sequenced as a pool, and the TCR yield per sample differed mostly because of small variations in library volumes within the pool. The study tracked peripheral blood TCR repertoire changes in vivo during primary and secondary sensitization to the hapten diphenylcyclopropenone (DPC) in alopecia patients. Blood samples were taken from patients before sensitization (week 0) and at 2, 6 and about 24 weeks after DPC sensitization. Around 30 alopecia patients provided blood for TCR sequencing at one to four time points (pre-sensitization, 2, 6 and 24 weeks).

Receptor amplification or capture employed RACE. The instrument was a NextSeq 500. During library preparation, unique molecular identifiers were attached to individual cDNA molecules so that TCRs could be counted quantitatively and reproducibly. From each blood RNA sample, both TCR alpha and TCR beta chains were sequenced. From the authors' description of their analysis: A median of approximately 96,000 TCRs per sample was observed, with a range of about 23,224 to 700,000. V, J and CDR3 annotation of the TCR reads was performed with the Decombinator software suite. For PS versus PT1 abundance plots, all samples were subsampled to the same number of TCRs (28,000). Expanded TCRs were defined as absent before sensitization and observed at least eight times at the 2-week time point. The public sequencing data were trimmed at Q25 with fastp and processed into clonotypes with MiXCR by TCRdb, which kept only in-frame beta chains. Entries that share a CDR3 protein sequence are merged under the most common genes and DNA. These V and J calls are TCRdb output, not the study's own analysis. In all, the sample holds just over 80,000 distinct CDR3 sequences, and about 11% of those were seen once. 3.5% to 4.5% of the sample goes to the ten largest clones.

What the time point label conveys for this sample: patch test 1, 2 weeks after DPC sensitization. The sample's treatment or condition, from its label and the paper: therapeutic diphenylcyclopropenone sensitization with weekly scalp DPC. Blood at each patch-test visit was drawn before the patch test was applied. Patients were considered eligible if aged 18 to 70, diagnosed with alopecia and deemed suitable for DPC therapy, and patients were excluded if pregnant. Total RNA was isolated from unfractionated whole blood collected in Tempus Blood RNA tubes. This clonotype was observed many times. Its antigen is currently not known. No clone much larger than this one lies a single base away; base qualities are absent. The paper as a whole reports these results and caveats: Patch test score was positively correlated with the number of PT1 expanded TCRs, with significance at thresholds 8, 16 and 32 but not at 4. DPC sensitization did not change the number of TCRs with a frequency above 1 in 1000, and there was no evidence of changes in global repertoire structure. Because all patients had alopecia, a presumed autoimmune disease, the immune response of the patients might differ from that of healthy individuals. Repeated subsampling changed both the strength of the expansion versus patch-test correlation and the threshold at which the correlation became significant. Compared with pre-sensitization or healthy control sets, expanded TCRs formed significantly more large CDR3 similarity clusters, which is consistent with antigen-driven responses.

V lost 1 base and J lost 10 bases; the stretch between them is 20 bases long. Based on the germline V gene, the CDR1 and CDR2 sequences are SGHTA and FQGTGA. The CDR3 contains 16 residues, cysteine and phenylalanine counted. Only the CDR3 region is kept as DNA, spanning 48 bases read in frame from base 1. The rearrangement combines TRBV7-3 with TRBJ2-1; the D call is tentative, TRBD1 or TRBD2, as each matches 5 bases. Sequencing used whole blood, obtained in connection with sensitization to the hapten diphenylcyclopropenone (DPC). This TCR derives from a woman aged 45-59 years with alopecia areata. Some clones in this sample may be carry-over from other donors' samples. The nucleotide sequence reads as follows: TGTGCCAGCAGCTTAATCGGCTTAGGGCTTGGGGGAGAGCAGTTCTTC. Its protein reads: CASSLIGLGLGGEQFF.